This is a list of T cell receptor beta chains from one sample in a study of spatial heterogeneity in lung cancer. Via MiXCR, TCRdb re-called the 5' RACE reads, giving one row per CDR3 protein. The table has about 1,900 distinct CDR3 sequences, about 7% seen once; the top ten hold 10% to 14%. The sequencing here drew on normal lung tissue next to the tumor, taken at surgery. Receptor source: a female donor with early-stage non-small cell lung cancer. The CDR3 runs from the conserved cysteine through the conserved F or W. A D gene is named only where the DNA matches it firmly. Clone size is given for some rows only: seen once, a few or many times, or a class if the clone is expanded.

CDR3aa: CASSPTGRNTGELFF; CDR3nt: TGTGCCAGCAGCCCAACAGGGAGGAACACCGGGGAGCTGTTTTTT; j_gene: TRBJ2-2; v_gene: TRBV5-4; abundance: medium-sized; d_gene: -
CDR3aa: CASSGGGPYEQYF; CDR3nt: TGTGCCAGCAGCGGGGGGGGCCCCTACGAGCAGTACTTC; j_gene: TRBJ2-7; v_gene: TRBV27; abundance: large; d_gene: TRBD2
CDR3aa: CAISESASNYGYTF; CDR3nt: TGTGCCATCAGTGAGTCCGCATCTAACTATGGCTACACCTTC; j_gene: TRBJ1-2; v_gene: TRBV10-3; abundance: medium-sized; d_gene: -
CDR3aa: CASSAGGGAWYLQYF; CDR3nt: TGTGCCAGCAGCGCCGGCGGGGGCGCTTGGTATCTGCAGTACTTC; j_gene: TRBJ2-7; v_gene: TRBV7-9; abundance: medium-sized; d_gene: -
CDR3aa: CASRPGQLADTQYF; CDR3nt: TGTGCCAGCAGGCCGGGACAGCTAGCCGATACGCAGTATTTT; j_gene: TRBJ2-3; v_gene: TRBV2; abundance: medium-sized; d_gene: TRBD1
CDR3aa: CASKEGTTDTQYF; CDR3nt: TGTGCCAGCAAGGAGGGCACCACAGATACGCAGTATTTT; j_gene: TRBJ2-3; v_gene: TRBV5-4; abundance: medium-sized; d_gene: -
CDR3aa: CASNRDRGRYEQYF; CDR3nt: TGTGCCAGCAACCGAGACAGGGGGAGGTACGAGCAGTACTTC; j_gene: TRBJ2-7; v_gene: TRBV6-1; abundance: medium-sized; d_gene: TRBD1
CDR3aa: CSAPDLRHTDTQYF; CDR3nt: TGCAGTGCTCCGGACTTGCGACACACAGATACGCAGTATTTT; j_gene: TRBJ2-3; v_gene: TRBV20-1; abundance: medium-sized; d_gene: -
CDR3aa: CASWGGGSTFTDTQYF; CDR3nt: TGTGCCAGTTGGGGCGGGGGTTCAACGTTCACAGATACGCAGTATTTT; j_gene: TRBJ2-3; v_gene: TRBV19; abundance: medium-sized; d_gene: TRBD2
CDR3aa: CASSFQGEKLFF; CDR3nt: TGTGCCAGCAGTTTCCAGGGAGAAAAACTGTTTTTT; j_gene: TRBJ1-4; v_gene: TRBV12-3/TRBV12-4; abundance: medium-sized; d_gene: -
CDR3aa: CASSLSRTQYF; CDR3nt: TGTGCCAGCAGCTTAAGTCGGACCCAGTACTTC; j_gene: TRBJ2-5; v_gene: TRBV7-9; abundance: medium-sized; d_gene: -
CDR3aa: CASSFHRSTGNNEQFF; CDR3nt: TGTGCCAGCAGTTTCCACCGTTCGACAGGGAACAATGAGCAGTTCTTC; j_gene: TRBJ2-1; v_gene: TRBV28; abundance: medium-sized; d_gene: TRBD1
CDR3aa: CASSLEGDGRIQYF; CDR3nt: TGTGCCAGCAGCTTAGAAGGCGACGGTCGGATCCAGTACTTC; j_gene: TRBJ2-5; v_gene: TRBV7-9; abundance: medium-sized; d_gene: -
CDR3aa: CASSATGYNTEAFF; CDR3nt: TGTGCCAGCAGCGCCACAGGGTATAACACTGAAGCTTTCTTT; j_gene: TRBJ1-1; v_gene: TRBV5-4; abundance: medium-sized; d_gene: -
CDR3aa: CASSSDPGVAEAFF; CDR3nt: TGCGCCAGCAGCTCGGACCCTGGAGTGGCTGAAGCTTTCTTT; j_gene: TRBJ1-1; v_gene: TRBV5-1; abundance: medium-sized; d_gene: -
CDR3aa: CASSSPGRAGEQYF; CDR3nt: TGTGCCAGCAGCTCCCCTGGGAGGGCAGGGGAGCAGTACTTC; j_gene: TRBJ2-7; v_gene: TRBV7-2; abundance: medium-sized; d_gene: TRBD2
CDR3aa: CSAKLGTGNSYEQYF; CDR3nt: TGCAGTGCAAAGCTTGGGACAGGGAACTCCTACGAGCAGTACTTC; j_gene: TRBJ2-7; v_gene: TRBV20-1; abundance: few; d_gene: TRBD1
CDR3aa: CASSPVQGNTGELFF; CDR3nt: TGCGCCAGCAGCCCAGTCCAAGGGAACACCGGGGAGCTGTTTTTT; j_gene: TRBJ2-2; v_gene: TRBV5-1; abundance: medium-sized; d_gene: -
CDR3aa: CAISDRGQVAGWSPLHF; CDR3nt: TGTGCCATCAGTGACCGTGGACAGGTGGCGGGATGGTCACCCCTCCACTTT; j_gene: TRBJ1-6; v_gene: TRBV10-3; abundance: -; d_gene: TRBD1
CDR3aa: CASSLAFRADNEQFF; CDR3nt: TGTGCCAGCAGCTTAGCCTTTCGGGCGGACAATGAGCAGTTCTTC; j_gene: TRBJ2-1; v_gene: TRBV11-3; abundance: medium-sized; d_gene: -
CDR3aa: CASSDGLAGTEQYF; CDR3nt: TGTGCCAGCAGCGACGGACTAGCGGGGACCGAGCAGTACTTC; j_gene: TRBJ2-7; v_gene: TRBV3-1; abundance: medium-sized; d_gene: TRBD2
CDR3aa: CASRGTSGYTF; CDR3nt: TGTGCCAGTAGGGGGACCTCAGGCTACACCTTC; j_gene: TRBJ1-2; v_gene: TRBV19; abundance: medium-sized; d_gene: -
CDR3aa: CASSPGTGMSYEQYF; CDR3nt: TGTGCCAGCAGCCCCGGGACAGGGATGTCCTACGAGCAGTACTTC; j_gene: TRBJ2-7; v_gene: TRBV5-4; abundance: medium-sized; d_gene: TRBD1
CDR3aa: CASSPSQGTNTEAFF; CDR3nt: TGTGCCAGCAGCCCCTCACAGGGGACGAACACTGAAGCTTTCTTT; j_gene: TRBJ1-1; v_gene: TRBV7-2; abundance: medium-sized; d_gene: TRBD1
CDR3aa: CASSLTPGIGYNSPLHF; CDR3nt: TGTGCCAGCAGCTTAACTCCAGGGATCGGTTATAATTCACCCCTCCACTTT; j_gene: TRBJ1-6; v_gene: TRBV11-2; abundance: medium-sized; d_gene: -